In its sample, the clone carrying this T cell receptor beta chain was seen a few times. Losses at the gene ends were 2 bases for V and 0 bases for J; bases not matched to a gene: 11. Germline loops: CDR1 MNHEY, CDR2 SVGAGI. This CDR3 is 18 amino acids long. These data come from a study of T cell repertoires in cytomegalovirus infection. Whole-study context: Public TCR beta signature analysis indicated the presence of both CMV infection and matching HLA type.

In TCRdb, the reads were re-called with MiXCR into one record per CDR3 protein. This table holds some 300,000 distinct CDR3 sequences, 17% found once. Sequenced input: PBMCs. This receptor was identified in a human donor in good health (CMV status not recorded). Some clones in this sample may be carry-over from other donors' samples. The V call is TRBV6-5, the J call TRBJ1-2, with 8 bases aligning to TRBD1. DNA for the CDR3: TGTGCCAGCAGTTACATCGGGCAGGGGGCCGCCGCTAACTATGGCTACACCTTC. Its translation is CASSYIGQGAAANYGYTF.